The entry that follows covers one T cell receptor (beta chain) sequence. V lost 0 bases and J lost 5, with 13 bases in between. The germline gives CDR1 SQVTM, CDR2 ANQGSEA. This CDR3 has 14 residues. These data come from a study of blood T cell repertoires in COVID-19. Clones were read by immunoSEQ multiplex PCR, and TCRdb kept only the in-frame ones, dropping some. The table lists about 220,000 clones, around 81% of them singletons. The sequence came from a woman younger than 45 who had recovered from COVID-19. The chain uses TRBV29-1 and TRBJ2-5; perhaps TRBD1 as D (6 bases). Sequenced input: peripheral blood. The CDR3 sequence: CSVEEGAVGETQYF. CDR3 sequence (DNA): TGCAGCGTTGAAGAGGGGGCGGTCGGGGAGACCCAGTACTTC.